The clone carrying this T cell receptor beta chain appeared once. TCRdb's copy holds only in-frame clones and misses some; the assay was immunoSEQ multiplex PCR. Here the sample spans more than 250,000 clones, roughly 91% being singletons. The data derive from a study of blood T cell repertoires in COVID-19. The CDR3 is 16 residues long. J was trimmed by 2 bases and V by 5 bases; bases with no gene match: 8. Germline V gene data show CDR1 as SGHTA and CDR2 as FQGNSA. This sequence joins TRBV7-2 and TRBJ1-3; 8 nucleotides line up with TRBD1. Sequencing was carried out using peripheral blood. The TCR sequence derives from a man aged 50 or older with active or convalescent COVID-19. The CDR3 DNA reads TGTGCCAGCAGCGCAATGCTGACAGGGGCTGGAAACACCATATATTTT. Amino acids: CASSAMLTGAGNTIYF.